This T cell receptor (beta chain) was obtained from a study of shared T cell receptors in the human thymus. Assay used: immunoSEQ multiplex PCR; TCRdb lists only in-frame clones, some missing. Here the sample spans over 450,000 clones, about 80% being singletons. Trimming left V 1 base short and J 2 bases short, with 27 bases between. The length of the CDR3 is 20 residues. Germline values: CDR1 LNHDA, CDR2 SQIVND (reference sequence). These records were also assigned to another study, of human thymus T cells. That source adds: Thymic material originated from resections removed in the course of corrective heart surgery.

Sample: thymocytes. The TCR originated in a boy younger than two with a congenital heart defect. The chain is built from TRBV19 and TRBJ2-7; tentative D call: TRBD2 (5 bases). The CDR3 loop is CASSIGQVEESTPRPYEQYF. The CDR3 bases are TGTGCCAGTAGTATAGGGCAAGTGGAGGAGAGTACCCCAAGGCCCTACGAGCAGTACTTC.